The entry below describes one TCR beta chain. The data are from a study of OX40 agonist ivuxolimab in advanced cancers. Study information: With a range of roughly 20 to 80, age averaged approximately 54 years, and 65% to 85% were male. A partial response was reached by three patients: one with hepatocellular carcinoma and two with cutaneous melanoma.

Clones were sequenced by immunoSEQ multiplex PCR, and TCRdb holds only the in-frame ones, with some missing. The table shows about 51,000 clones, with around 81% occurring only once. Germline-derived CDR1 and CDR2 are MDHEN and SYDVKM. CDR3 length equals 15 residues. Trimming took off 2 bases at V and 4 bases at J, with 14 bases between the two ends. The TCR comes from an adult with an advanced solid tumor such as melanoma, head and neck, liver or kidney cancer. This chain uses TRBV28 with TRBJ1-1; D ambiguous. Here the sequenced sample was CD4+ or CD8+ T cells sorted from blood, taken in a trial of the OX40 agonist ivuxolimab. Here the CDR3 DNA reads TGTGCCAGCAGTTTAGTCCCCGGGGTTGGCACTGAAGCTTTCTTT. Translating it yields CASSLVPGVGTEAFF.